This T cell receptor (beta chain) was identified during a study of blood T cell repertoires in COVID-19. Study-level background: The United States, Italy and Spain supplied acute and convalescent COVID-19 samples. Sample material is recorded as cDNA or gDNA derived from T cells, B-cell-depleted T cells, or PBMCs.

Trimming took 3 bases from V and 2 from J; bases not matched to a gene: 7. The CDR3 contains 16 residues. Germline assignment: CDR1 KGHSH and CDR2 LQKENI. Authors' processing steps: Estimation of nucleated cell counts was performed using reference gene primer amplification. The assay was immunoSEQ multiplex PCR, and TCRdb's table has in-frame clones only and misses some. V and J calls and clone size come straight from that table; D and trimming were deduced from the DNA. The repertoire includes some 150,000 clones, roughly four fifths of them detected once, and around 10% sits in the top ten. The rearrangement uses TRBV18 and TRBJ2-1; 7 bases are a match to TRBD2. The receptor was derived from a woman older than 75 in a cohort sampled during active or convalescent COVID-19. Sequenced input: peripheral blood. The CDR3 loop reads CASSPILAQTYNEQFF. The CDR3 nucleotides read TGTGCCAGCTCACCTATACTAGCGCAGACCTACAATGAGCAGTTCTTC.